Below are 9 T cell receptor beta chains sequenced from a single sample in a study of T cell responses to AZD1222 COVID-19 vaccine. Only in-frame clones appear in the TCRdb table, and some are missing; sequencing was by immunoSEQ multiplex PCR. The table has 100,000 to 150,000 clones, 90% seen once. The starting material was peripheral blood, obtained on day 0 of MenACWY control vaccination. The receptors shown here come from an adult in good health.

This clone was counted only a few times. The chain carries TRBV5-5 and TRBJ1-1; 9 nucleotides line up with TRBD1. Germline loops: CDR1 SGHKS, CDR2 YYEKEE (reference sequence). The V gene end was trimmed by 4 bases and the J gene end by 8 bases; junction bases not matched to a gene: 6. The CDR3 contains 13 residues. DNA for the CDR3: TGTGCCAGCAGCCCTACGGACAGGGGCGAAGCTTTCTTT. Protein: CASSPTDRGEAFF. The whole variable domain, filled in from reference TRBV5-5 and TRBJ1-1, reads DAGVTQSPTHLIKTRGQQVTLRCSPISGHKSVSWYQQVLGQGPQFIFQYYEKEERGRGNFPDRFSARQFPNYSSELNVNALLLGDSALYLCASSPTDRGEAFFGQGTRLTVV.

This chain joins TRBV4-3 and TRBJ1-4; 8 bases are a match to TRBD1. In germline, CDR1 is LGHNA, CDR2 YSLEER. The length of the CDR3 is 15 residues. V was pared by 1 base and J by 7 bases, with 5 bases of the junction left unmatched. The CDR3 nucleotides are TGCGCCAGCAGCCAAGCCGACAGGGGTGGTGAAAAACTGTTTTTT. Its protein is CASSQADRGGEKLFF.

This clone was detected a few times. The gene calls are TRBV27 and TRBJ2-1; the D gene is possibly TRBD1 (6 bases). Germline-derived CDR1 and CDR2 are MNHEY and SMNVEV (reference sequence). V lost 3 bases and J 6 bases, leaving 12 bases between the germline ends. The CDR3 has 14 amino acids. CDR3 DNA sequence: TGTGCCAGCAGTTTTTCAGGGGCCGTCAATGAGCAGTTCTTC. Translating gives CASSFSGAVNEQFF.

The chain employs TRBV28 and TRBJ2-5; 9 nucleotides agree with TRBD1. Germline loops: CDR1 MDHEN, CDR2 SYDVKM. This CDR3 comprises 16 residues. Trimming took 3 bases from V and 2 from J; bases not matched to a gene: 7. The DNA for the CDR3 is TGTGCCAGCAGTTTCGGGGGGACAGGGCTACAAGAGACCCAGTACTTC. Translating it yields CASSFGGTGLQETQYF.

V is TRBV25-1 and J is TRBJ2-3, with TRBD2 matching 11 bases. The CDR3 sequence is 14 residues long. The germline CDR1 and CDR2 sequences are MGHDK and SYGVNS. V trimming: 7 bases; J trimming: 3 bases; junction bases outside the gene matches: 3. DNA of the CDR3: TGTGCCAGCACTAGCGGGGGGCCTACAGATACGCAGTATTTT. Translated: CASTSGGPTDTQYF.

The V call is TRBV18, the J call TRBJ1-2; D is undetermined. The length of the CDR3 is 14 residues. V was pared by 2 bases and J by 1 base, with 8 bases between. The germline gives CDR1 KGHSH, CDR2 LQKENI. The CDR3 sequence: CASSPNGLNYGYTF. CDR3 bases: TGTGCCAGCTCACCAAATGGACTTAACTATGGCTACACCTTC.

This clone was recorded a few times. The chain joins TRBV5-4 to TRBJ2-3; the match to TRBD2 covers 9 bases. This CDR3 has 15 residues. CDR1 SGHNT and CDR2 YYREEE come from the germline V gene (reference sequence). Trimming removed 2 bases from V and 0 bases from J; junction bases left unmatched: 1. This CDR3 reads CASSFGLASTDTQYF. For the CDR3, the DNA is TGTGCCAGCAGCTTTGGACTAGCGAGCACAGATACGCAGTATTTT.

DNA of the CDR3: TGTGCCAGCTCCTACACGGGGGGGACCGGGGAGCTGTTTTTT. Protein product: CASSYTGGTGELFF. The gene calls are TRBV6-5 and TRBJ2-2; 8 bases align to TRBD2. Germline loops: CDR1 MNHEY, CDR2 SVGAGI. This CDR3 is 14 amino acids long. Unmatched junction bases numbered 7, after V lost 8 bases and J lost 5 bases.

CDR3 in amino acids: CASSSNRGDEQYF. CDR3 coding DNA: TGTGCCAGCAGCTCGAACAGGGGCGACGAGCAGTACTTC. The chain combines TRBV7-9 with TRBJ2-7; 7 positions match TRBD1. V gave up 4 bases and J gave up 5 bases; unmatched junction bases: 5. The CDR3 is made up of 13 amino acids. Germline V CDR1 and CDR2: SEHNR, FQNEAQ (reference sequence).